This entry lists 9 T cell receptor beta chains sequenced from one sample in a study of shared clonotypes between healthy human individuals (TCRdb year 2020). Library preparation used the immunoSEQ multiplex PCR assay. Imported from immuneACCESS, the table was reduced by TCRdb to in-frame sequences with V and J called. These copies leave out some clones; in studies compared against another copy, an unresolved V gene accounts for under half, and the cause of the remainder is not known. The table for this sample lists about 530,000 clones; approximately 95% of them were counted only once. The top ten clones comprise 0.055% to 0.075% of the sample. Sequencing used naive CD4+ T cells sorted from blood. The sample's cell subset or site, from its label and the paper: CD45RA+ positively selected. Receptors were obtained from a woman aged 25 to 45 in good health.

This sequence joins TRBV20-1 and TRBJ2-7; D possibly corresponds to TRBD2 (6 bases). This CDR3 contains 11 residues. Germline-derived CDR1 and CDR2 are DFQATT and SNEGSKA (reference sequence). Deletions cut 5 bases from V and 4 bases from J, with 9 bases between. CDR3 sequence reads: CSAGLLYEQYF. CDR3 nucleotides: TGCAGTGCTGGACTACTTTACGAGCAGTACTTC.

CDR3 coding DNA: TGCGCCAGCAGCCATACCCGGACTAGCGGGAGGAATGAGCAGTTCTTC. Translating it yields CASSHTRTSGRNEQFF. The gene calls are TRBV4-1 and TRBJ2-1, with 14 bases fitting TRBD2. Germline CDR1 and CDR2: MGHRA and YSYEKL. V gave up 3 bases and J gave up 7 bases; unmatched junction bases: 5. The length of the CDR3 is 16 residues.

The chain carries TRBV15 and TRBJ2-2, with D unresolved. V gave up 6 bases and J gave up 2 bases, with 10 bases separating them. The V gene's germline CDR1 is LNHNV and CDR2 YYDKDF (reference sequence). The CDR3 is 14 residues long. The CDR3 DNA reads as TGTGCCACCAGGTTAAGGAGCAACACCGGGGAGCTGTTTTTT. Protein sequence: CATRLRSNTGELFF.

The CDR3 DNA sequence: TGTGCCAGCTCCGCCCCCCAGGGCGGCTACGAGCAGTACTTC. This codes for CASSAPQGGYEQYF. This chain connects TRBV18 to TRBJ2-7, with D tentatively TRBD1 (5 bases). The germline gives CDR1 KGHSH, CDR2 LQKENI. V was clipped by 6 bases and J by 3 bases, with 15 bases between them. The CDR3 consists of 14 residues.

The count of this clone is one. The chain recombines TRBV27 with TRBJ2-7; no clear D gene. From germline, CDR1 is MNHEY and CDR2 SMNVEV (reference sequence). The CDR3 sequence is 13 residues long. V was trimmed by 5 bases and J by 6 bases, leaving 14 bases between them. The CDR3 sequence: CASSPIKPGEQYF. The CDR3 nucleotides are TGTGCCAGCAGTCCTATAAAGCCTGGCGAGCAGTACTTC.

Regarding this clone: The same CDR3 can be traced to other DNA sequences in this sample. The V gene is TRBV18, the J gene TRBJ2-7, with D possibly matching TRBD2 (6 bases). CDR1 is KGHSH and CDR2 is LQKENI in the germline V gene. V was shortened by 6 bases and J by 2 bases, with 17 bases between the two germline ends. The CDR3 sequence is 15 residues long. This chain's CDR3 is CASSPGRGTTYEQYF. The CDR3 coding sequence is TGTGCCAGCTCCCCCGGTCGGGGGACGACCTACGAGCAGTACTTC.

This clone has more than one count but fewer than ten. The chain has TRBV4-1 and TRBJ2-4; the D is unclear. CDR1 is MGHRA and CDR2 is YSYEKL in the germline V gene. Trimming left V 1 base short and J 6 bases short, with 7 bases between. The CDR3 extends over 13 amino acids. This chain's CDR3 is CASSQGEGNIQYF. DNA of the CDR3: TGCGCCAGCAGCCAAGGGGAAGGAAACATTCAGTACTTC.

This chain uses TRBV11-1 with TRBJ2-5, with 12 bases identical to TRBD2. The J call may be in error: the DNA end matches TRBJ2-7 better. CDR3 size: 16 residues. The V gene's germline CDR1 is SGHAT and CDR2 FQDESV (reference sequence). The CDR3 protein is CASSPIKTSGRYEQYF. The CDR3 DNA reads TGTGCCAGCAGCCCAATAAAGACTAGCGGGAGATACGAGCAGTACTTC.

This clone was picked up one time. This sequence joins TRBV10-2 and TRBJ2-3, with 7 bases fitting TRBD1. The CDR3 sequence is 16 residues long. Germline values: CDR1 WSHSY, CDR2 SAAADI. J gave up 4 bases and V 2 bases, and 9 bases lay outside the gene matches. The CDR3 is CASSEVGLGTADTQYF. CDR3 nucleotide sequence: TGCGCCAGCAGTGAGGTAGGGCTGGGGACAGCAGATACGCAGTATTTT.